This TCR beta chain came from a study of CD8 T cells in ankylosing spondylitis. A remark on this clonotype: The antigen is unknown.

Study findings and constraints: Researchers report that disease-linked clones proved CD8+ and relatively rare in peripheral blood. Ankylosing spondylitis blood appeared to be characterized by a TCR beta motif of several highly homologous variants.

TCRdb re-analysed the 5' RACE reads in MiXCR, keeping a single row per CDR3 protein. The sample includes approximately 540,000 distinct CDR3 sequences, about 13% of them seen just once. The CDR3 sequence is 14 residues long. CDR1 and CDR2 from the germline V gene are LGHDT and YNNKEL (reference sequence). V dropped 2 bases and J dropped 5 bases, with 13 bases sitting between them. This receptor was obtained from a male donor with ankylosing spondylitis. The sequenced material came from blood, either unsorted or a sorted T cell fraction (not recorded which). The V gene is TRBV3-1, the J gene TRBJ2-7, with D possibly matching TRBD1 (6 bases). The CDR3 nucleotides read TGTGCCAGCAGCCAAAGGCAGGGGCTCCACGAGCAGTACTTC. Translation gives CASSQRQGLHEQYF.